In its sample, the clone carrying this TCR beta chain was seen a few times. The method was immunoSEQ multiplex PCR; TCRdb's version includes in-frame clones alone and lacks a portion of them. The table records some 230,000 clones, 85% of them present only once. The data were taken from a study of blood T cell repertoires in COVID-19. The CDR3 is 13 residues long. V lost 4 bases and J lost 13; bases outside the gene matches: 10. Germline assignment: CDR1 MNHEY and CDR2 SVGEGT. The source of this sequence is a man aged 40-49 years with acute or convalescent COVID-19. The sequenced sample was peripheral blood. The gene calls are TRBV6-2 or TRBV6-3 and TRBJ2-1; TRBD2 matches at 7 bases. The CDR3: CASSWGPSGTQFF. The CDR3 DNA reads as TGTGCCAGCAGTTGGGGTCCTAGCGGAACTCAGTTCTTC.